This T cell receptor (beta chain) was recovered during a study of long-term antiretroviral therapy in people with HIV. Study-level information: The immediate-ART recommendation dates to 2015, and the earliest samples predate it by about a decade. Points from the study as a whole: HIV repertoires had narrower CDR3 length ranges than controls.

This clone was counted only a few times. The antigen remains undetermined. Assay version v3.0 of immunoSEQ was used, and it was run at survey level. The data were produced by immunoSEQ multiplex PCR, yet TCRdb's version contains in-frame clones alone and is incomplete. This table holds some 23,000 clones, 76% found once. This CDR3 contains 15 residues. CDR1 and CDR2 from the germline V gene are MNHNY and SVGAGI (reference sequence). V lost 2 bases and J lost 4; bases outside the gene matches: 3. Amounts of roughly 1-11 million cryopreserved PBMC were held in the samples before DNA extraction. The rearrangement joins TRBV6-6 to TRBJ1-5; 9 bases are shared with TRBD1. The source was unsorted PBMCs, collected 0.5 years after starting antiretroviral therapy. The clonotype comes from a woman between 40 and 50 years old with HIV. The CDR3 spells CASSYAGTGNQPQHF. CDR3 sequence (DNA): TGTGCCAGCAGTTACGCAGGGACAGGGAATCAGCCCCAGCATTTT.